What follows are 5 T cell receptor beta chains derived from one specimen sequenced in a study of blood T cells in healthy people across ages. The use of a sample-barcoded 5' primer and a J-beta primer mix characterized a second PCR of about 6 to 12 cycles. MiXCR, run by TCRdb on the 5' RACE reads, gives a single entry per CDR3 protein. The sample yields hundreds of thousands of distinct CDR3 sequences, more than 40% seen once. The sample taken for sequencing was blood. These receptors all come from a woman in her sixties in good health.

The chain employs TRBV2 and TRBJ2-7; D possibly corresponds to TRBD2 (5 bases). CDR3 length equals 14 residues. The V end lost 7 bases, the J end lost 3 bases, and 16 bases lay between the germline ends. Germline assignment: CDR1 SNHLY and CDR2 FYNNEI. Here the CDR3 reads CASKADVAFYEQYF. The CDR3 DNA reads as TGTGCCAGCAAAGCGGACGTAGCCTTCTACGAGCAGTACTTC.

The CDR3, as DNA: TGTGCCAGCAGCGTAGGGGTGCGGAATCCAACCTACGAGCAGTACTTC. This sequence encodes CASSVGVRNPTYEQYF. The V gene is TRBV9, the J gene TRBJ2-7; no clear D. The germline V gene encodes CDR1 SGDLS and CDR2 YYNGEE. Trimming left V 0 bases short and J 2 bases short, with 15 bases between. CDR3 length equals 16 residues.

This chain connects TRBV2 to TRBJ2-1, with 12 nucleotides matching TRBD2. The germline V gene has CDR1 SNHLY and CDR2 FYNNEI. This CDR3 has 15 residues. The V and J ends lost 10 bases and 8 bases, in that order; junction bases with no gene match: 12. CDR3 DNA sequence: TGTGCCACCTCTAGACTAGCGGGAGTTATATATGAGCAGTTCTTC. This codes for CATSRLAGVIYEQFF.

This chain connects TRBV20-1 to TRBJ2-4; D not resolved. Germline lookup yields CDR1 DFQATT and CDR2 SNEGSKA (reference sequence). Trimming removed 0 bases from V and 0 bases from J, with 9 bases in between. The CDR3 runs 15 residues. CDR3 residues: CSARDPVLAKNIQYF. CDR3 bases: TGCAGTGCTAGAGATCCAGTTTTAGCCAAAAACATTCAGTACTTC.

V is TRBV29-1 and J is TRBJ2-3; maybe TRBD1 (5 bases). The CDR3 runs to 12 residues. Germline V gives CDR1 SQVTM, CDR2 ANQGSEA. Trimming pared 7 bases from V and 6 bases from J, leaving 14 bases between. DNA of the CDR3: TGCAGCGCAGAAGGCAGGGCGGATACGCAGTATTTT. This codes for CSAEGRADTQYF.